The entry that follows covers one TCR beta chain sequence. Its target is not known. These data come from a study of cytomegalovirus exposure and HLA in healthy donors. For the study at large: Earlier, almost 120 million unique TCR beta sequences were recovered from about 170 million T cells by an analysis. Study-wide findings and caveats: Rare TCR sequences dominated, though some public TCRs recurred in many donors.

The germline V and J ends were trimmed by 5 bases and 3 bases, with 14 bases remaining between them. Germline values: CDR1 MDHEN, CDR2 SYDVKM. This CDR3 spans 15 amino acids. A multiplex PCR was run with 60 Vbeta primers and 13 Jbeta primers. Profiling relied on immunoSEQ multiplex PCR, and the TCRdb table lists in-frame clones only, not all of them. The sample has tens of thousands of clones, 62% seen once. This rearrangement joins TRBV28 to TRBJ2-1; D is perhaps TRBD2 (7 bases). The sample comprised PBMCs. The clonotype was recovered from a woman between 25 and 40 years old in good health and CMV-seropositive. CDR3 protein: CASSPGGALYNEQFF. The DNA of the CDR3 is TGTGCCAGCAGTCCGGGGGGCGCACTCTACAATGAGCAGTTCTTC.